These 22 T cell receptor beta chains came from one sample sequenced in a study of shared clonotypes between healthy human individuals. Libraries were prepared by immunoSEQ multiplex PCR; TCRdb keeps only in-frame clonotypes and omits some of them. The sample lists approximately 2,300,000 clones, less than 95% occurring once. Sequencing was performed on naive CD4+ T cells from PBMCs. The subset was: CD45RA+ positively selected. These TCRs come from a man younger than 30 in good health. Some clones in this sample may be carry-over from other donors' samples.

V and J are TRBV21-1 and TRBJ2-5; TRBD1, the table's D call, lacks a check against the DNA. TRBV21-1 is noted as a pseudogene. The CDR3 has 16 residues. The CDR3 DNA reads as TGTGCCAGCAGCAAAAAGGGGCTGGGGGCACACGAGACCCAGTACTTC. Protein product: CASSKKGLGAHETQYF.

As for this clone: Other DNA sequences in the same sample also yield this CDR3. The chain combines TRBV12-5 with TRBJ2-2; unclear D gene. The CDR3 is 11 residues long. V lost 6 bases and J lost 4, with 3 bases in between. Germline V gene lookup returns CDR1 LGHNT and CDR2 FRNRAP. CDR3 DNA: TGTGCTAGTGGCTCCACCGGGGAGCTGTTTTTT. Translating gives CASGSTGELFF.

V usage is TRBV28 and J usage is TRBJ1-5, with 7 bases that match TRBD1. The junction had 10 bases not matched to a gene; V was cut back by 1 base and J by 7 bases. The CDR3 consists of 16 residues. The germline V gene has CDR1 MDHEN and CDR2 SYDVKM. CDR3 amino acids: CASSLFKTGLRQPQHF. CDR3 in DNA: TGTGCCAGCAGTTTATTCAAGACAGGGCTAAGGCAGCCCCAGCATTTT.

Notes on this clone: Other nucleotide sequences in the sample specify the same CDR3. The chain links TRBV18 to TRBJ2-5; D ambiguous. CDR3 length: 13 residues. V lost 3 bases and J 1 base, leaving 6 bases between the germline ends. Germline-derived CDR1 and CDR2 are KGHSH and LQKENI. CDR3 DNA: TGTGCCAGCTCACCTGACCGCCAAGAGACCCAGTACTTC. Protein: CASSPDRQETQYF.

The chain has TRBV30 and TRBJ2-2; weak D call: TRBD2 (6 bases). Germline V lookup: CDR1 GTSNPN, CDR2 SVGIG (reference sequence). V shed 8 bases and J shed 6 bases, with 10 bases lying between them. This CDR3 has 11 residues. The CDR3 loop is CAGRLAGELFF. The CDR3 nucleotides read TGTGCCGGAAGACTAGCCGGGGAGCTGTTTTTT.

The chain carries TRBV7-9 and TRBJ1-1, with a weak D call TRBD1 (6 bases). Per the germline V gene, CDR1 is SEHNR and CDR2 is FQNEAQ (reference sequence). This CDR3 has 16 amino acids. V was clipped by 1 base and J by 1 base, with 13 bases between them. The CDR3 region is CASSLEGGVPNTEAFF. The CDR3 DNA reads as TGTGCCAGCAGCTTAGAGGGGGGTGTCCCGAACACTGAAGCTTTCTTT.

In DNA form, the CDR3 reads TGTGCCAGCAGCCCCGCAGGCGGGAGTCAAGAGACCCAGTACTTC. Encoded protein: CASSPAGGSQETQYF. This sequence joins TRBV9 and TRBJ2-5; the match to TRBD2 covers 7 bases. The CDR3 length is 15 residues. V lost 4 bases, J lost 2 bases, and 8 bases stayed unmatched. Germline V lookup: CDR1 SGDLS, CDR2 YYNGEE.

In this sample, this clone turned up once. This chain links TRBV12-5 with TRBJ1-2; TRBD1 matches 7 bases. Per the germline V gene, CDR1 is LGHNT and CDR2 is FRNRAP. The ends lost 3 bases at V and 5 bases at J; junction bases unmatched: 9. CDR3 length equals 15 residues. The CDR3 DNA is TGTGCTAGTGGTTTTCGGTCGGCGACAGGGTATGGCTACACCTTC. Protein: CASGFRSATGYGYTF.

This chain joins TRBV19 and TRBJ1-4, with D unresolved. The CDR3 runs to 14 residues. CDR1 and CDR2 from the germline V gene are LNHDA and SQIVND (reference sequence). The V gene lost 3 bases and the J gene lost 7 bases, with 12 bases spanning the gap. CDR3 in amino acids: CASSIWAGGEKLFF. The CDR3 DNA reads TGTGCCAGTAGTATTTGGGCAGGTGGTGAAAAACTGTTTTTT.

Concerning this clone itself: This specimen includes other DNA sequences encoding the same CDR3. V usage is TRBV19 and J usage is TRBJ1-1; TRBD1 might be the D (5 bases). V shed 3 bases and J shed 5 bases, with 10 bases lying between them. The germline gives CDR1 LNHDA, CDR2 SQIVND (reference sequence). The CDR3 covers 13 residues. CDR3 bases: TGTGCCAGTAGTATTATAAGGGGAACTGAAGCTTTCTTT. Protein: CASSIIRGTEAFF.

The chain links TRBV28 to TRBJ2-1; D ambiguous. V lost 3 bases and J lost 9, with 6 bases in between. The CDR3 has 11 residues. Germline V gene lookup returns CDR1 MDHEN and CDR2 SYDVKM. The CDR3 is CASSFFSEQFF. In DNA, the CDR3 is TGTGCCAGCAGTTTTTTCAGTGAGCAGTTCTTC.

This clone turned up a few times. V and J are TRBV2 and TRBJ1-2, with a tentative D call TRBD1 (6 bases). V was trimmed by 7 bases and J by 5 bases, leaving 17 bases between them. The CDR3 runs 14 residues. The germline CDR1 and CDR2 sequences are SNHLY and FYNNEI. The CDR3 sequence: CASILEDSSYGYTF. In DNA form, the CDR3 reads TGTGCCAGCATCCTGGAGGACAGCTCTTATGGCTACACCTTC.

The J gene is TRBJ2-3, the V gene TRBV11-3; D ambiguous. The CDR3 length is 13 residues. V lost 4 bases and J lost 3, with 8 bases in between. Germline CDR1 SGHNT, CDR2 YENEEA. The DNA for the CDR3 is TGTGCCAGCAGCTCCAAACAGACAGATACGCAGTATTTT. Translating it yields CASSSKQTDTQYF.

This clone has a single count. This chain joins TRBV30 and TRBJ1-2; TRBD1 matches 7 bases. After removal of 0 bases from V and 4 bases from J, the junction contained 5 bases not matched to a gene. The CDR3 runs 14 residues. The germline gives CDR1 GTSNPN, CDR2 SVGIG (reference sequence). Written as DNA, the CDR3 is TGTGCCTGGAGTGTCCTGGGGACAGCCTATGGCTACACCTTC. Translation gives CAWSVLGTAYGYTF.

The CDR3 loop is CASSYRGKKENTIYF. CDR3 bases: TGCGCCAGCAGCTATCGGGGGAAAAAGGAAAACACCATATATTTT. The rearrangement joins TRBV5-1 to TRBJ1-3; possibly TRBD1 for D (5 bases). CDR3 length: 15 residues. The germline V gene encodes CDR1 SGHRS and CDR2 YFSETQ. V was pared by 3 bases and J by 6 bases, with 16 bases between.

This chain connects TRBV29-1 to TRBJ2-7; TRBD2 might be the D (5 bases). CDR3 length: 17 residues. Germline loops: CDR1 SQVTM, CDR2 ANQGSEA. With 1 base removed from V and 0 bases from J, the gap between germline ends came to 19 bases. The chain's CDR3 is CSVEGPRGAGASYEQYF. CDR3 DNA sequence: TGCAGCGTTGAAGGCCCTCGGGGTGCGGGCGCCTCCTACGAGCAGTACTTC.

The J gene is TRBJ2-2, the V gene TRBV28; no definite D call. The V and J ends lost 6 bases and 6 bases respectively, with 14 bases between them. The CDR3 spans 14 residues. Germline V gives CDR1 MDHEN, CDR2 SYDVKM. This chain's CDR3 is CASRSRTGAGELFF. The CDR3 DNA reads as TGTGCCAGCAGGTCCCGGACGGGCGCCGGGGAGCTGTTTTTT.

The rearrangement uses TRBV30 and TRBJ2-7; the D is unclear. The ends were cut back, 3 bases at V and 6 bases at J, with 15 bases in the middle. CDR1 and CDR2 from the germline V gene are GTSNPN and SVGIG (reference sequence). The CDR3 runs to 13 residues. The CDR3 loop reads CAWRAYNDGEQYF. In DNA form, the CDR3 reads TGTGCCTGGAGGGCATATAATGACGGCGAGCAGTACTTC.

The rearrangement uses TRBV30 and TRBJ1-3; D unclear. The V gene's germline CDR1 is GTSNPN and CDR2 SVGIG (reference sequence). Trimming left V 0 bases short and J 3 bases short, with 12 bases between. CDR3 length: 15 amino acids. CDR3 amino acids: CAWSVGLVVGNTIYF. CDR3 nucleotides: TGTGCCTGGAGTGTCGGCTTGGTGGTTGGAAACACCATATATTTT.

The rearrangement uses TRBV2 and TRBJ1-2; D gene uncertain. Trimming took off 3 bases at V and 3 bases at J, with 8 bases between the two ends. CDR1 SNHLY and CDR2 FYNNEI come from the germline V gene. This CDR3 is built from 13 residues. Here the CDR3 reads CASSEQAYYGYTF. In DNA, the CDR3 is TGTGCCAGCAGTGAGCAGGCCTACTATGGCTACACCTTC.

This clone was observed a single time. V is TRBV11-3 and J is TRBJ1-3; 9 bases line up with TRBD1. The V gene's germline CDR1 is SGHNT and CDR2 YENEEA. Losses at the gene ends were 3 bases for V and 0 bases for J; bases not matched to a gene: 0. CDR3 length: 15 amino acids. The CDR3 protein is CASSLGQGSGNTIYF. The CDR3 DNA sequence: TGTGCCAGCAGCTTGGGACAGGGCTCTGGAAACACCATATATTTT.

The chain is built from TRBV7-9 and TRBJ2-1, with unresolved D. Between the trimmed V and J ends, which lost 3 bases and 8 bases, there was a span of 11 bases. The germline V gene has CDR1 SEHNR and CDR2 FQNEAQ (reference sequence). The CDR3 has 13 residues. The CDR3 loop is CASSFYRADEQFF. The CDR3 bases are TGTGCCAGCAGCTTCTACCGGGCGGATGAGCAGTTCTTC.